This TCR beta chain was recorded in a study of blood T cell repertoires in COVID-19 (dated by TCRdb to about 2020). At the level of the whole study: The collaborator samples originated in the United States, Italy and Spain and spanned the acute and convalescent phases of COVID-19. The material from the prospective study consisted of cDNA or gDNA derived from T cells, B-cell-depleted T cells, or PBMCs. Deeply sampled blood TCRbeta repertoires from subjects exposed to, actively infected with, or recovered from COVID-19 were included in the dataset. A freely available public database, intended as a resource for researchers studying the immune response to SARS-CoV-2, is where the repertoires were released. Samples were obtained from the ongoing ImmuneRACE study (first 160 participants) and from 1,000 to 1,500 subjects provided by 6 global collaborators. The sample metadata nearly always contained a de-identified subject ID, COVID-19 status, age in years and sex. Where HLA class I and class II types were available, the types were taken from metadata supplied by the sample provider, not from assay-based typing. The study at large found these results: The amount of clinical and demographic metadata varied by source and participant and was provided uncurated.

In the prospective study, participants were roughly 18 to 95 years old, resided in around 25 geographic areas of the United States, and were enrolled through a virtual design. To assign participants to cohorts, the prospective study relied on clinical history that participants themselves reported in a screening survey and a study questionnaire. Recovered participants in ImmuneRACE Cohort 3 were defined by two consecutive negative NP/OP PCR tests, clearance by a healthcare professional, or resolution of symptoms. Mobile phlebotomists in the prospective study collected whole blood, serum and a nasopharyngeal or oropharyngeal swab from every participant. Additional blood draws and questionnaires over an approximately two-month period could optionally be provided by prospective study participants. Before DNA extraction, blood samples from the prospective study were shipped at room temperature or frozen.

There are 17 amino acids in the CDR3, from cysteine to phenylalanine inclusive. Only the CDR3 region is kept as DNA, spanning 51 bases read in frame from base 1. V was cut back by 1 base and J by 0 bases, leaving a gap of 13 bases between them. CDR1 MDHEN and CDR2 SYDVKM are derived from the germline V gene. TCRbeta CDR3 regions were amplified from genomic DNA by means of the immunoSEQ Assay, a bias-controlled multiplex PCR. As for how the authors treated the data: The number of nucleated cells in each sample was estimated by amplification of reference gene primers within the assay. To quantify the absolute abundance of each unique TCRbeta CDR3 rearrangement, sequence reads were collapsed and filtered. Productive Simpson clonality was computed per sample as the square root of Simpson's diversity index over productive rearrangements. TCRdb carries this immuneACCESS record with in-frame sequences only. Its versions omit some clonotypes, under half of them owing to an unresolved V gene in the studies checked, with the rest unexplained. V, J and clone size are those of that table, while D and trimming were read from the DNA. This sample gives about 250,000 clones in total; 80% to 90% of them show up just once. The ten largest clones add up to around 15% of the sample.

Points on this clone: It has no known antigen specificity. One base away there is no much larger clone; base qualities are not given.

Rearrangement joined TRBV28 to TRBJ1-3; the D gene remains uncertain. The TCR originated in a man between 18 and 35 years old who had recovered from COVID-19. The specimen sequenced was PBMCs or T cells enriched from blood (not recorded which). The CDR3 region has the sequence CASSLYNSGSSGNTIYF. At the DNA level, the sequence is TGTGCCAGCAGTTTATATAATTCCGGGAGCTCTGGAAACACCATATATTTT.